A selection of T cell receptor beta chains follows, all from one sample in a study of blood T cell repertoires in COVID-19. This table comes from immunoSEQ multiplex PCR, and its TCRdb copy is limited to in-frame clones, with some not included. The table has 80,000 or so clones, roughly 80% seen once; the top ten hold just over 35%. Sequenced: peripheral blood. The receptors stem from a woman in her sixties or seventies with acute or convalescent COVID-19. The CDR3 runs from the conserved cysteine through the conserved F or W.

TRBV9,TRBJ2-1,CASSVRGGVYNEQFF
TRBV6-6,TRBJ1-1,CASRGRQGDTEAFF
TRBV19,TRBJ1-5,CASSSRETGGNQPQHF
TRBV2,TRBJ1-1,CASSEDRGRVLNTESFF
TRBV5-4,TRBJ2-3,CASSFGGLDMDTQYF
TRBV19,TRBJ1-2,CASSLTGVNYGYTF
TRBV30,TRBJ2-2,CAWSVPSGSFGELFF
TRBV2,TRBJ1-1,CASSEGGTEAFF
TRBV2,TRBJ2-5,CASSDRGRGIYGARETQYF
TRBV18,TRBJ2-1,CASSPRASRYYNEQFF
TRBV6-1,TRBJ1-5,CASSESWGVQPQHF
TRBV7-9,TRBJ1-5,CASSARGSNQPQHF
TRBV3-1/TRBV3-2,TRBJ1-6,CASSPKSRQGRGSWSPLHF
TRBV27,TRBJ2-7,CASGGTSTYEQYF
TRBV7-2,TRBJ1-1,CASSLIPATEAFF
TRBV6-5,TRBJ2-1,CASISGNEQFF
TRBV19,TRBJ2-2,CASSIQGSTGELFF
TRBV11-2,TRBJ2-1,CASSASGGSYNEQFF
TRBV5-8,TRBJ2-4,CASSFVAGPGNIQYF
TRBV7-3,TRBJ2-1,CASSLGTSGTREQFF
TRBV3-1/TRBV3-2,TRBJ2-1,CASSPEGSGSLNNEQFF
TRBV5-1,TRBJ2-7,CASSVDIEPYEQYF
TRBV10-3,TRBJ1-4,CAISPGTGAEKLFF
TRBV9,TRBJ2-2,CASSVALTSIMPGELFF
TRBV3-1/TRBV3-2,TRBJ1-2,CASSQTAEYYGYTF
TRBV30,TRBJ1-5,CAWCFQGAGSNQPQHF
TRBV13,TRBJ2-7,CASSYRLAGSYEQYF
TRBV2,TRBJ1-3,CASRWGAGNTIYF
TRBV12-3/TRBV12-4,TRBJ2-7,CASSQAVGGEQYF
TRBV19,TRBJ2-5,CASRGGTGARPIQETQYF
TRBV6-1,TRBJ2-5,CASSETMGGQETQYF
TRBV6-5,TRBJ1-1,CASSTGQLSNTEAFF
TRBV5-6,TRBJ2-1,CASSSDDRPAKFF